These 7 T cell receptor beta chains were sequenced from one sample in a study of human T cells and chemical hapten exposure. TCRdb itself ran the RACE reads through MiXCR, one entry per CDR3 protein. The profile shows some 81,000 distinct CDR3 sequences, around 7% of them singletons. Stated time point: patch test 1, 2 weeks after DPC sensitization. Treatment: therapeutic diphenylcyclopropenone sensitization with weekly scalp DPC. The sample consisted of whole blood, taken in connection with sensitization to the hapten diphenylcyclopropenone (DPC). Receptors were obtained from a woman in her twenties or thirties with alopecia areata. Some clones in this sample may be carry-over from other donors' samples.

This clonotype showed up just a few times. CDR3 loop: CASSFRDSSYNEQFF. As DNA, the CDR3 is TGTGCCAGCAGCTTCCGGGATAGCTCCTACAATGAGCAGTTCTTC. The chain joins TRBV13 to TRBJ2-1, with D possibly matching TRBD2 (5 bases). Trimming stripped 3 bases from V and 0 bases from J, with 9 bases between. Germline CDR1 and CDR2: PRHDT and FYEKMQ (reference sequence). The CDR3 runs to 15 residues.

This clonotype came up many times. The chain recombines TRBV29-1 with TRBJ2-5; TRBD1 agrees at 10 bases. CDR1 is SQVTM, CDR2 ANQGSEA, per germline. The trim removed 7 bases at V and 4 bases at J, leaving 6 bases unmatched. The CDR3 runs 13 residues. CDR3 DNA sequence: TGCAGCGCCCGGACAGGGGGTGGAGAGACCCAGTACTTC. Encoded protein: CSARTGGGETQYF. Together with reference TRBV29-1 and TRBJ2-5, the CDR3 gives the full variable domain: SAVISQKPSRDICQRGTSLTIQCQVDSQVTMMFWYRQQPGQSLTLIATANQGSEATYESGFVIDKFPISRPNLTFSTLTVSNMSPEDSSIYLCSARTGGGETQYFGPGTRLLVL.

On this clonotype itself: This clone may be a read error of a much larger clone one base away. V and J are TRBV29-1 and TRBJ1-2; D not certain. The CDR3 runs to 11 residues. The V gene's germline CDR1 is SQVTM and CDR2 ANQGSEA. The CDR3 sequence is CSAFLYGGYNF. CDR3 DNA sequence: TGCAGCGCTTTCTTGTACGGTGGCTACAACTTC.

With respect to this clonotype: One end of the junction varies from germline; a read error may be responsible. CDR3 in DNA: TGTGCCAGCAGCTTCGTCGGGGACAGCCGCGCGGTCTTT. Protein sequence: CASSFVGDSRAVF. This rearrangement joins TRBV12-3 or TRBV12-4 to TRBJ1-1, with 7 bases fitting TRBD1. The CDR3 totals 13 residues.

This clonotype turned up a few times. The chain combines TRBV2 with TRBJ2-1; the match to TRBD2 covers 10 bases. This CDR3 is built from 15 residues. CDR1 is SNHLY, CDR2 FYNNEI, per germline. The V segment lost 6 bases and the J segment 9 bases; nucleotides outside the gene matches: 11. DNA for the CDR3: TGTGCCAGCAGGCCCAGCGGGGGGGCCAATGGTGAGCAGTTCTTC. Encoded protein: CASRPSGGANGEQFF.

Many counts were recorded for this clonotype. The J gene is TRBJ2-3, the V gene TRBV3-1; 9 nucleotides match TRBD2. The CDR3 spans 14 residues. The germline V gene has CDR1 LGHDT and CDR2 YNNKEL (reference sequence). The V segment lost 0 bases and the J segment 13 bases; nucleotides outside the gene matches: 8. This CDR3 reads CASSQEGTSSIEYF. The CDR3 DNA follows: TGTGCCAGCAGCCAAGAGGGGACTAGCTCCATTGAGTATTTT.

CDR3 bases: TGCAGCGATTCCAGGGGGACTGAAGCTTTCTTT. It is translated as CSDSRGTEAFF. The chain links TRBV29-1 to TRBJ1-1; TRBD1 aligns across 7 bases. CDR1 is SQVTM and CDR2 is ANQGSEA in the germline V gene. CDR3 length equals 11 residues. V lost 7 bases to trimming and J lost 5 bases; unmatched junction nucleotides: 4.